The next 24 T cell receptor beta chains were all read from a single sample in a study of Tregs in tolerant kidney transplant recipients (dated by TCRdb to about 2019). Library creation used the immunoSEQ multiplex PCR assay. The clones in this table, taken by TCRdb from immuneACCESS, are in-frame only. Not every clone is retained; where verified, under half of the shortfall comes from an unresolved V gene, and the cause of the rest is unknown. The sample table includes 25,000 to 35,000 clones. The top ten hold roughly 8% of the sample. The time point label, read with the paper, signifies: blood sample drawn before combined kidney and bone marrow transplant. The sequencing here drew on CD8+ T cells from blood, taken before the transplant. The source of these receptors is a human donor who received a combined kidney and bone marrow transplant.

A word on this clone: The read gets to within 3 residues of the CDR3 end, and the germline J gene fills in the rest. The chain carries TRBV18 and TRBJ1-2, with TRBD1 matching 9 bases. CDR1 is KGHSH, CDR2 LQKENI, per germline. The CDR3 extends over 16 amino acids. After removal of 2 bases from V and 0 bases from J, the junction contained 4 bases not matched to a gene. The CDR3 sequence is CASSPERTGANYGYTF. The sequenced part of the CDR3 DNA is TGTGCCAGCTCACCAGAAAGGACAGGGGCTAACTATGGC.

About this clone: The read halts 3 residues ahead of the CDR3 end, with the missing end drawn from the germline J gene. The V call is TRBV7-7, the J call TRBJ2-7; TRBD2 aligns across 8 bases. The CDR3 runs 13 residues. V lost 6 bases, J lost 3 bases, and 4 bases stayed unmatched. Germline lookup yields CDR1 SSHAT and CDR2 FNYEAQ (reference sequence). The CDR3 sequence: CASSSGVGYEQYF. The part of the CDR3 DNA that was read is TGTGCCAGCAGTAGCGGGGTTGGCTACGAG. Combining the CDR3 with reference TRBV7-7 and TRBJ2-7 gives the whole variable domain GAGVSQSPRYKVTKRGQDVTLRCDPISSHATLYWYQQALGQGPEFLTYFNYEAQPDKSGLPSDRFSAERPEGSISTLTIQRTEQRDSAMYRCASSSGVGYEQYFGPGTRLTVT.

About this clone itself: The CDR3 goes on 3 residues after the read ends, and that part is filled in from the germline J gene. V usage is TRBV13 and J usage is TRBJ2-7; 7 bases line up with TRBD2. V dropped 4 bases and J dropped 4; count of bases not matched to a gene: 1. The CDR3 sequence is 12 residues long. Germline V lookup: CDR1 PRHDT, CDR2 FYEKMQ (reference sequence). CDR3 in amino acids: CASSWGGYEQYF. The sequenced part of the CDR3 DNA is TGTGCCAGCAGCTGGGGGGGATACGAG.

As concerns this clone: The read halts 3 residues ahead of the CDR3 end, with the missing end drawn from the germline J gene. The chain recombines TRBV30 with TRBJ2-7; unclear D gene. Trimming took off 3 bases at V and 5 bases at J, with 11 bases between the two ends. This CDR3 is 12 amino acids long. Germline V gene lookup returns CDR1 GTSNPN and CDR2 SVGIG (reference sequence). CDR3: CAWSPVLNEQYF. The covered CDR3 bases are TGTGCCTGGAGCCCAGTCCTCAACGAG.

Turning to this clone: The DNA ends 3 residues before the CDR3 does, and the rest of the CDR3 is filled in from the germline J gene. The V and J genes are TRBV11-2 and TRBJ2-7, with 7 bases identical to TRBD1. The germline gives CDR1 SGHAT, CDR2 FQNNGV. CDR3 length: 15 residues. The V gene end was trimmed by 3 bases and the J gene end by 3 bases; junction bases not matched to a gene: 8. This CDR3 reads CASSFFTGTDYEQYF. CDR3 DNA (partial): TGTGCCAGCAGCTTTTTCACCGGGACAGACTACGAG.

As concerns this clone: The CDR3 extends 3 residues past the end of the read, so its final part is completed from the germline J gene. V usage is TRBV2 and J usage is TRBJ1-2; 7 bases are shared with TRBD1. The CDR3 runs 15 residues. Germline V lookup: CDR1 SNHLY, CDR2 FYNNEI. V trimming: 4 bases; J trimming: 6 bases; junction bases outside the gene matches: 11. The CDR3: CASSARQGPVHGYTF. The DNA read from the CDR3 is TGTGCCAGCAGTGCCAGACAGGGACCCGTGCATGGC.

Details on this clone: Read coverage stops 3 residues before the CDR3 terminus; the germline J gene supplies the remainder. The chain uses TRBV30 and TRBJ1-5; maybe TRBD1 (6 bases). Trimming cost V 3 bases and J 1 base, with 19 bases left between them. From germline, CDR1 is GTSNPN and CDR2 SVGIG (reference sequence). This CDR3 is built from 17 residues. The DNA read from the CDR3 is TGTGCCTGGAGGGCGCCTTCAATTCAGGGGAGCAATCAGCCC. Its translation is CAWRAPSIQGSNQP. The CDR3 in its entirety is CAWRAPSIQGSNQPQHF.

A word on this clone: The read terminates 3 residues ahead of where the CDR3 ends, so the germline J gene completes it. V usage is TRBV2 and J usage is TRBJ1-1; 7 bases agree with TRBD1. J was trimmed by 1 base and V by 7 bases; bases with no gene match: 6. Germline CDR1 and CDR2: SNHLY and FYNNEI. The length of the CDR3 is 14 residues. CDR3 sequence: CASIGAGGNTEAFF. CDR3 DNA, as far as it was read: TGTGCCAGCATTGGGGCAGGGGGGAACACTGAA.

On this clone: The observed sequence ends 3 residues before the CDR3 terminus, with the missing tail filled in from the germline J gene. The rearrangement joins TRBV7-8 to TRBJ2-5; D is uncertain. The CDR3 covers 14 residues. Trimming shortened V by 5 bases and J by 1 base, and 11 bases separated the two germline ends. In germline, CDR1 is SGHVS, CDR2 FQNEAQ. This CDR3 reads CASSPPAAQETQYF. CDR3 bases read: TGTGCCAGCAGCCCCCCGGCGGCCCAAGAGACC.

About this clone itself: The read ends 3 residues before the CDR3 terminus; that terminus is restored from the germline J gene. The chain joins TRBV29-1 to TRBJ2-7; D is perhaps TRBD1 or TRBD2 (6 bases each). The CDR3 is 15 residues long. V was trimmed by 7 bases and J by 1 base, leaving 20 bases between them. Looked up from germline, CDR1 is SQVTM and CDR2 is ANQGSEA. The CDR3 reads CSARGHPEGSYEQYF. The sequenced CDR3 bases are TGCAGCGCCAGGGGACACCCGGAGGGATCCTACGAG.

Points on this clone: Read data end 3 residues before the CDR3 end; the end is taken from the germline J gene. The gene calls are TRBV7-8 and TRBJ1-2; unclear D gene. The CDR3 is made up of 15 amino acids. Germline lookup yields CDR1 SGHVS and CDR2 FQNEAQ. V dropped 2 bases and J dropped 4 bases, with 14 bases sitting between them. The CDR3 bases that were read are TGTGCCAGCAGCTTAAGTCTCGGCAGCGCCTATGGC. This translates into CASSLSLGSAYG. The full CDR3 is CASSLSLGSAYGYTF.

The DNA read from the CDR3 is TGCGCCAGCAGCGCGTTAGCGGGAGGCTCCTACAATGAG. Amino acids: CASSALAGGSYNE. The CDR3, in full, reads CASSALAGGSYNEQFF. The V and J genes are TRBV10-1 and TRBJ2-1, with TRBD2 matching 10 bases. The CDR3 end falls 3 residues outside the read, so it is completed with the germline J gene. The J segment lost 0 bases and the V segment lost 6 bases, leaving 5 bases of the junction unmatched. Germline V gene sequence: CDR1 WNHNN, CDR2 SYGVQD (reference sequence). This CDR3 is built from 16 residues.

In the case of this clone: The observed sequence ends 3 residues before the CDR3 terminus, with the missing tail filled in from the germline J gene. The chain links TRBV7-9 to TRBJ2-7, with unresolved D. V was shortened by 3 bases and J by 2 bases, with 5 bases between the two germline ends. The CDR3 spans 12 residues. Germline lookup yields CDR1 SEHNR and CDR2 FQNEAQ (reference sequence). The sequenced CDR3 bases are TGTGCCAGCAGCTTGCCGGCCTACGAG. This codes for CASSLPAYE. The full CDR3 protein reads CASSLPAYEQYF.

Concerning this clone itself: The read halts 3 residues ahead of the CDR3 end, with the missing end drawn from the germline J gene. Other DNA sequences from this sample encode an identical CDR3 as well. The chain recombines TRBV7-6 with TRBJ2-3, with 7 positions matching TRBD2. V gave up 2 bases and J gave up 0 bases; unmatched junction bases: 11. This CDR3 contains 18 residues. In germline, CDR1 is SGHVS, CDR2 FNYEAQ. Partial CDR3 DNA: TGTGCCAGCAGCTTACTGGCGGGAGTTTTGCCTAGCACAGATACG. Encoded protein: CASSLLAGVLPSTDT. The whole CDR3 protein is CASSLLAGVLPSTDTQYF. Supplemented by reference TRBV7-6 and TRBJ2-3, the full variable domain reads GAGVSQSPRYKVTKRGQDVALRCDPISGHVSLYWYRQALGQGPEFLTYFNYEAQQDKSGLPNDRFSAERPEGSISTLTIQRTEQRDSAMYRCASSLLAGVLPSTDTQYFGPGTRLTVL.

The part of the CDR3 DNA that was read is TGTGCCAGCAGCTCTATCCCCGGGGACACAGATACG. This codes for CASSSIPGDTDT. The CDR3 reads in full as CASSSIPGDTDTQYF. This chain links TRBV7-9 with TRBJ2-3, with D maybe TRBD2 (5 bases). Read coverage stops 3 residues before the CDR3 terminus; the germline J gene supplies the remainder. Trimming removed 4 bases at V and 2 bases at J, with 13 bases between. The CDR3 consists of 15 residues. CDR1 is SEHNR and CDR2 is FQNEAQ in the germline V gene (reference sequence).

About this clone itself: The read comes to an end 3 residues before the CDR3 does, leaving the germline J gene to fill in the end. The V call is TRBV20-1, the J call TRBJ2-7, with D perhaps TRBD1 (6 bases). Germline CDR1 DFQATT, CDR2 SNEGSKA (reference sequence). The CDR3 extends over 14 amino acids. The V end was cut by 1 base, the J end by 2 bases, with 12 bases between. CDR3 DNA, as far as it was read: TGCAGTGCTAGAGGGGACATATCCGCCTACGAG. Translating it yields CSARGDISAYE. The entire CDR3 reads CSARGDISAYEQYF.

A note on this clone: The sequence runs out 3 residues before the end of the CDR3; the remainder is reconstructed from the germline J gene. J is TRBJ1-1 and V is TRBV19; D may be TRBD1 (5 bases). This CDR3 region has 12 residues. Germline values: CDR1 LNHDA, CDR2 SQIVND (reference sequence). The CDR3 sequence is CDSIDTPGVAFF. Partial CDR3 DNA: TGTGACTCAATAGACACCCCGGGGGTA.

With regard to this clone: The DNA ends 3 residues before the CDR3 does, and the rest of the CDR3 is filled in from the germline J gene. This rearrangement joins TRBV19 to TRBJ1-2; D unclear. Deletions cut 7 bases from V and 3 bases from J, with 12 bases between. The germline V gene has CDR1 LNHDA and CDR2 SQIVND (reference sequence). CDR3 length: 13 residues. The CDR3 bases that were read are TGTGCCAGTACCTCTCCCGGGTACTATGGC. Translating gives CASTSPGYYG. The full CDR3 is CASTSPGYYGYTF.

About this clone itself: The CDR3 extends 3 residues past the end of the read, so its final part is completed from the germline J gene. The gene calls are TRBV2 and TRBJ2-7; a weak D match, TRBD1 (6 bases). Trimming took 7 bases from V and 2 from J, leaving 9 bases between them. The CDR3 runs 12 residues. CDR1 is SNHLY, CDR2 FYNNEI, per germline. The CDR3 loop reads CASTPGAYEQYF. The sequenced part of the CDR3 DNA is TGTGCCAGCACCCCAGGGGCCTACGAG.

As to this clone: The read terminates 3 residues before the CDR3 end, so the remaining end is supplied by the germline J gene. Other DNA sequences of this sample code for an identical CDR3. The J gene is TRBJ1-5, the V gene TRBV6-1, with D possibly being TRBD1 (6 bases). CDR3 length: 14 residues. Trimming took off 3 bases at V and 2 bases at J, with 8 bases between the two ends. In germline, CDR1 is MNHNS, CDR2 SASEGT. The CDR3 loop reads CASSDRGGNQPQHF. CDR3 bases read: TGTGCCAGCAGTGACAGGGGTGGCAATCAGCCC.

About this clone: The CDR3 is cut off 3 residues early in the read; its end comes from the germline J gene. V usage is TRBV6-2 or TRBV6-3 and J usage is TRBJ1-5, with TRBD1 matching 9 bases. Germline trimming cut 5 bases from V and 5 bases from J; bases unmatched to any gene: 4. There are 14 residues in the CDR3. The V gene's germline CDR1 is MNHEY and CDR2 SVGEGT. The CDR3 loop is CASSTTGGYQPQHF. Partial CDR3 DNA: TGTGCCAGCAGTACGACAGGGGGTTATCAGCCC.

Comment on this clone: The CDR3 goes on 3 residues after the read ends, and that part is filled in from the germline J gene. The chain links TRBV6-1 to TRBJ2-7; 11 nucleotides align to TRBD1. The V and J ends lost 4 bases and 0 bases, in that order; junction bases with no gene match: 2. The CDR3 runs to 15 residues. Germline CDR1 reads MNHNS; CDR2 reads SASEGT. CDR3 DNA, as far as it was read: TGTGCCAGCAGTGTGGGGACAGGGGGCTCCTACGAG. Encoded protein: CASSVGTGGSYE. In full, the CDR3 reads CASSVGTGGSYEQYF.

Details on this clone: The sequenced fragment ends 3 residues before the CDR3 boundary, so the rest is inferred from the germline J gene. The chain combines TRBV13 with TRBJ2-1, with 16 bases aligning to TRBD2. Germline values: CDR1 PRHDT, CDR2 FYEKMQ (reference sequence). Trimming at V came to 5 bases and at J to 7 bases, leaving 8 bases not matched to a gene. The CDR3 runs to 17 residues. The covered CDR3 bases are TGTGCCAGCAGCCCCCTGGGACTAGCGGGGGGGCGTAATGAG. Encoded protein: CASSPLGLAGGRNE. The whole CDR3 protein reads CASSPLGLAGGRNEQFF.

A word on this clone: The read ends 3 residues early relative to the CDR3; the germline J gene fills the gap. This chain uses TRBV7-2 with TRBJ1-1; D perhaps matches TRBD1 (5 bases). Germline V gene lookup returns CDR1 SGHTA and CDR2 FQGNSA. V was pared by 1 base and J by 7 bases, with 16 bases between. This CDR3 comprises 15 residues. The sequenced part of the CDR3 DNA is TGTGCCAGCAGCTTAGGTACAGGCTACTGGGTTGAA. Its protein product is CASSLGTGYWVE. The full CDR3 is CASSLGTGYWVEAFF.